This T cell receptor beta chain stems from a study of regulatory T cells in long-lasting Graves disease. In building TCR beta libraries, iRepertoire HTBI primers were used together with Arm-PCR of CDR3 regions. TCRdb re-called the multiplex PCR reads with MiXCR, one entry per CDR3 protein. This sample has approximately 230,000 distinct CDR3 sequences, with around 19% found just once. This sample's time point: newly diagnosed GD, antithyroid drugs for less than 3 months. Scientists built the TCR library using RNA that was extracted from PBMCs. This CDR3 has 13 residues. Germline V gives CDR1 SNHLY, CDR2 FYNNEI. The study, taken as a whole, reports: Persistent Graves' disease cases displayed lower TCR diversity than newly diagnosed ones. With some 2,800 shared public clonotypes, persistent patients exceeded new patients, who shared more than 750.

Concerning this clonotype: The antigen is not known. Its ends do not fully match the called genes, so a read error is possible.

The chain is built from TRBV2 and TRBJ1-6; TRBD1 matches 7 bases. This TCR was recovered from a female donor with Graves disease. The specimen was peripheral blood mononuclear cells (PBMCs), collected at new diagnosis, from a patient treated with antithyroid drugs. CDR3: CAGRQGGNSPLHF. The CDR3 DNA follows: TGTGCCGGCAGACAGGGAGGGAATTCACCCCTCCACTTT.